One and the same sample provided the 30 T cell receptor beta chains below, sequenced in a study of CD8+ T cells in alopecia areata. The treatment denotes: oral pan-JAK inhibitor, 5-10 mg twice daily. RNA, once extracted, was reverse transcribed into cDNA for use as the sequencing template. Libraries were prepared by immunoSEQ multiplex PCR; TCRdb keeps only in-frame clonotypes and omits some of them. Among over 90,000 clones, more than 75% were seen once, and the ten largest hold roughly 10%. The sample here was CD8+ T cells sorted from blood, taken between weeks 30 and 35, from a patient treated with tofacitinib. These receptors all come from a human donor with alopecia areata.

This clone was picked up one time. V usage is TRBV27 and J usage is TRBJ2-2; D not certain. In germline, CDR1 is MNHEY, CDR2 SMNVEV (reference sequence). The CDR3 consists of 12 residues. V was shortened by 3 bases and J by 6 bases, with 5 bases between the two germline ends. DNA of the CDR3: TGTGCCAGCAGTTTTGGGGCCGGGGAGCTGTTTTTT. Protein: CASSFGAGELFF.

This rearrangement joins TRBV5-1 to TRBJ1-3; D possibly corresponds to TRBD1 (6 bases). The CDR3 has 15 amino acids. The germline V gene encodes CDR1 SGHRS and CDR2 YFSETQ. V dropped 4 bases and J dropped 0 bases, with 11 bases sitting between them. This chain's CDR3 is CASSTGQPSGNTIYF. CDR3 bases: TGCGCCAGCAGCACTGGACAGCCCTCTGGAAACACCATATATTTT.

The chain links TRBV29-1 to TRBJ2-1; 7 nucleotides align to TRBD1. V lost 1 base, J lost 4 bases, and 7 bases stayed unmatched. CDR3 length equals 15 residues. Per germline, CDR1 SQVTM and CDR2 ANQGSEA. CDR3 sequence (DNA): TGCAGCGTTGAAGTCGGACAGGCAACTTACAATGAGCAGTTCTTC. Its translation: CSVEVGQATYNEQFF.

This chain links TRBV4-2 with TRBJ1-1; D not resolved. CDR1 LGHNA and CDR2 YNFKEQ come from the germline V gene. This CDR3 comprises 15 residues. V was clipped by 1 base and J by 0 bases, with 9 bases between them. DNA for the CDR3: TGTGCCAGCAGCCAAGGGGGTACCATGAACACTGAAGCTTTCTTT. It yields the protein CASSQGGTMNTEAFF.

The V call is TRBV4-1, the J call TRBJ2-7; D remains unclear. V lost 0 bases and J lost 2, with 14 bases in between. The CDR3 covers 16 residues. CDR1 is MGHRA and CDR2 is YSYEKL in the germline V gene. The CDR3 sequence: CASSQDIAAGAYEQYF. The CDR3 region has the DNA TGCGCCAGCAGCCAAGATATCGCGGCCGGAGCCTACGAGCAGTACTTC.

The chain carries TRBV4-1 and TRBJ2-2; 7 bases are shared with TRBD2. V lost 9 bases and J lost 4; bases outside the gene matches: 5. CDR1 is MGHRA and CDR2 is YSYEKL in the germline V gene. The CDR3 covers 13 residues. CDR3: CASTWGGTGELFF. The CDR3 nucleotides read TGCGCCAGTACATGGGGGGGCACCGGGGAGCTGTTTTTT.

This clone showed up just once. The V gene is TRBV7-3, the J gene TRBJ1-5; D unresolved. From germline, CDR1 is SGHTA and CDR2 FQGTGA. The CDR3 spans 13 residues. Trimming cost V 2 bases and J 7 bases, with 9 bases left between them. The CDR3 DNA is TGTGCCAGCAGCTTAGAGGTTGGACAGCCCCAGCATTTT. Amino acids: CASSLEVGQPQHF. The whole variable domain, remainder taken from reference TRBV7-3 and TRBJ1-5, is GAGVSQTPSNKVTEKGKYVELRCDPISGHTALYWYRQSLGQGPEFLIYFQGTGAADDSGLPNDRFFAVRPEGSVSTLKIQRTERGDSAVYLCASSLEVGQPQHFGDGTRLSIL.

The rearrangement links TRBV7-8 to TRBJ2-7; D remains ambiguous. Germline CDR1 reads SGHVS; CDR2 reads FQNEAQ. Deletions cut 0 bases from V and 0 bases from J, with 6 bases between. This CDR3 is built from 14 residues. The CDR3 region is CASSLAQASYEQYF. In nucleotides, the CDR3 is TGTGCCAGCAGCTTAGCTCAGGCCTCCTACGAGCAGTACTTC.

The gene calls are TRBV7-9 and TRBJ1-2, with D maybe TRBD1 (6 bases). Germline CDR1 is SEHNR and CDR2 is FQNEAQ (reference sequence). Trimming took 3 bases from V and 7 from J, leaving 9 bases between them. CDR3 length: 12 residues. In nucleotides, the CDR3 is TGTGCCAGCAGCTTCGGGGGCGCTGGCTACACCTTC. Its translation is CASSFGGAGYTF.

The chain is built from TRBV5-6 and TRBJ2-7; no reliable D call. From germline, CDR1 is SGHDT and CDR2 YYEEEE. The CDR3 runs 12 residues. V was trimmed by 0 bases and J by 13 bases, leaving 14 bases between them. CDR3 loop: CASSLGSVLNYF. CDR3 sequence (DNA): TGTGCCAGCAGCTTGGGGTCGGTACTCAACTACTTC.

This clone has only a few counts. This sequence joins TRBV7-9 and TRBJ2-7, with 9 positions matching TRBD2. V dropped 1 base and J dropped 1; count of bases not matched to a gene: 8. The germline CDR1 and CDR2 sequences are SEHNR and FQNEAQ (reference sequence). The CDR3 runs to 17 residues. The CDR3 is CASSLGLAGYPSYEQYF. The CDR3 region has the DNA TGTGCCAGCAGCTTAGGGCTAGCGGGATACCCGTCCTACGAGCAGTACTTC.

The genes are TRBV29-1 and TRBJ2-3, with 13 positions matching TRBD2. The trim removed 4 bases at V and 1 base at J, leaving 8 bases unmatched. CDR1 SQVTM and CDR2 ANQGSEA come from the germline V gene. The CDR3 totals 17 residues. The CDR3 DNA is TGCAGCGTTGTAACTAGCGGGAGGGAGGAGGGCACAGATACGCAGTATTTT. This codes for CSVVTSGREEGTDTQYF.

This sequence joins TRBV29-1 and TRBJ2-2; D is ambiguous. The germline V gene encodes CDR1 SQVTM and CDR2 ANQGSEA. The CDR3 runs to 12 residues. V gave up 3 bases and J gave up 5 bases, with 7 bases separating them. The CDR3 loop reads CSVESETGELFF. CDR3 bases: TGCAGCGTTGAGAGCGAGACCGGGGAGCTGTTTTTT.

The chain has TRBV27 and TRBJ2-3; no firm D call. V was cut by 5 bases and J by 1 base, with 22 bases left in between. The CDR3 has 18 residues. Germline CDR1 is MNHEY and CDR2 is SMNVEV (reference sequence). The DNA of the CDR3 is TGTGCCAGCAGTCCCATCCCTCGGCCAGCACAACGCACAGATACGCAGTATTTT. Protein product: CASSPIPRPAQRTDTQYF.

The CDR3 nucleotides read TGCGCCAGCAGCCAAGATTATGTCGAGAACTCCTACGAGCAGTACTTC. It translates to CASSQDYVENSYEQYF. The chain links TRBV4-1 to TRBJ2-7; D is unclear. Germline loops: CDR1 MGHRA, CDR2 YSYEKL. V was pared by 0 bases and J by 0 bases, with 12 bases between. The length of the CDR3 is 16 residues.

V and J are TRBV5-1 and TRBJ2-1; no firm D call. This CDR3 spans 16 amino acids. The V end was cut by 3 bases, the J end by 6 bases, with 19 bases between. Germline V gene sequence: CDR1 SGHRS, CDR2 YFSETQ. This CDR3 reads CASSSRMTTTPNEQFF. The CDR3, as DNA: TGCGCCAGCAGCTCCCGTATGACCACCACACCCAATGAGCAGTTCTTC.

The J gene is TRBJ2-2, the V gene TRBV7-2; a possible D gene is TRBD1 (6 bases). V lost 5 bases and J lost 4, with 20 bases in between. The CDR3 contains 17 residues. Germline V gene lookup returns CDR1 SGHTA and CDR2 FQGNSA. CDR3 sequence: CASSPYDQGLRTGELFF. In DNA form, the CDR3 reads TGTGCCAGCAGCCCATATGACCAGGGGCTGCGCACCGGGGAGCTGTTTTTT.

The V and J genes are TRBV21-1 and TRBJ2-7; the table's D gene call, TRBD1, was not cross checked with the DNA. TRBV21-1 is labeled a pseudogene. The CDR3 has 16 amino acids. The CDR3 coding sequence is TGTGCCAGCAGCCTCAAGGAGGGGGCCTTGATCTACGAGCAGTACTTC. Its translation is CASSLKEGALIYEQYF.

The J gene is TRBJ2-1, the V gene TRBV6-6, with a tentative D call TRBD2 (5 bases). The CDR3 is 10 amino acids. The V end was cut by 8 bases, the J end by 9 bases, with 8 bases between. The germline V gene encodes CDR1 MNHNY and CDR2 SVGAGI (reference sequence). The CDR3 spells CASFAGEQFF. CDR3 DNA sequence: TGTGCCAGCTTCGCGGGTGAGCAGTTCTTC.

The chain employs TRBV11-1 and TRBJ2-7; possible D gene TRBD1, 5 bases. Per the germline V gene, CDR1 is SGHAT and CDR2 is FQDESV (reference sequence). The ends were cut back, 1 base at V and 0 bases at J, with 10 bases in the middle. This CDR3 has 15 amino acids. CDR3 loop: CASSLVVTASYEQYF. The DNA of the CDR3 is TGTGCCAGCAGCTTAGTGGTGACAGCCTCCTACGAGCAGTACTTC.

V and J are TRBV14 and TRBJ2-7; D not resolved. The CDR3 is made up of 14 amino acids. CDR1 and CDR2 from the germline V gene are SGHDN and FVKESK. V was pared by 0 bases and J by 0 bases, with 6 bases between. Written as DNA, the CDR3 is TGTGCCAGCAGCCAAGAGAGTTACTCCTACGAGCAGTACTTC. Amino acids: CASSQESYSYEQYF.

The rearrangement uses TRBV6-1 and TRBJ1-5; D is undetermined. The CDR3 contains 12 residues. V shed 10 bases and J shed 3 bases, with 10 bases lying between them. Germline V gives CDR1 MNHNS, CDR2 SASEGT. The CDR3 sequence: CANRGSNQPQHF. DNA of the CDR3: TGTGCCAACCGGGGTTCCAATCAGCCCCAGCATTTT.

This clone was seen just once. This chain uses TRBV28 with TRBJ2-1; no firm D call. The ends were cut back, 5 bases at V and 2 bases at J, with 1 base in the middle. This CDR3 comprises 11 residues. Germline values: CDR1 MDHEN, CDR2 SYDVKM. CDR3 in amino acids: CASSTYNEQFF. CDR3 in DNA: TGTGCCAGCAGTACCTACAATGAGCAGTTCTTC.

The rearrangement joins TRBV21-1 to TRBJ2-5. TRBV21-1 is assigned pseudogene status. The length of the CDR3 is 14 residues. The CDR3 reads CASSKGAGPETQYF. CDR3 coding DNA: TGTGCCAGCAGCAAAGGGGCCGGACCAGAGACCCAGTACTTC.

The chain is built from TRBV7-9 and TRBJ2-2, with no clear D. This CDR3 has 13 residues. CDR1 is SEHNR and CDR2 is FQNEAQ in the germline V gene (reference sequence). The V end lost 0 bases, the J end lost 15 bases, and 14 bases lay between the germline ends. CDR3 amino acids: CASSLAPGFSVFF. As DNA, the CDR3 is TGTGCCAGCAGCTTAGCCCCAGGCTTCTCTGTGTTTTTT.

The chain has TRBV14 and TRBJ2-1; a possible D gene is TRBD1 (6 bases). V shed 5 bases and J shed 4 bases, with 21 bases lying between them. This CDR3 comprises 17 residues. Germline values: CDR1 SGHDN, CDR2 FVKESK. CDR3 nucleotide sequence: TGTGCCAGCAGCAATAGACAGGTTGGTGCCCGTTACAATGAGCAGTTCTTC. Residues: CASSNRQVGARYNEQFF. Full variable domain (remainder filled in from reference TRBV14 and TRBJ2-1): EAGVTQFPSHSVIEKGQTVTLRCDPISGHDNLYWYRRVMGKEIKFLLHFVKESKQDESGMPNNRFLAERTGGTYSTLKVQPAELEDSGVYFCASSNRQVGARYNEQFFGPGTRLTVL.

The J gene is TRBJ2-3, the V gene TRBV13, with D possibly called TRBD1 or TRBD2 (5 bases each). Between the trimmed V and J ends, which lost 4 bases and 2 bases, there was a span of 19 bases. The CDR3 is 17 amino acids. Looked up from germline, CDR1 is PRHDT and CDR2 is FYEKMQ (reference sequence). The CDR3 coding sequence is TGTGCCAGCAGCTCCCGGGATAGGGGCCTACTCACAGATACGCAGTATTTT. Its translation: CASSSRDRGLLTDTQYF.

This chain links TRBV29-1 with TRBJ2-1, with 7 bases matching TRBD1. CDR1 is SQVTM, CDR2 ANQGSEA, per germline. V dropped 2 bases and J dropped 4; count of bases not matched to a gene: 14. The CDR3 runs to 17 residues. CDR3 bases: TGCAGCGTTGAACCGTCGACAGGGTTAAGTGTTTACAATGAGCAGTTCTTC. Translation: CSVEPSTGLSVYNEQFF.

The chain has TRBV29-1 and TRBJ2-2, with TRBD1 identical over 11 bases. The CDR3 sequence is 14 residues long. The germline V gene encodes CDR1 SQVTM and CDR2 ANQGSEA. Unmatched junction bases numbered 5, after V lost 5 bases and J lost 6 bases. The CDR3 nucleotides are TGCAGCGTTACGGACAGGGGGCATCCCGGGGAGCTGTTTTTT. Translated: CSVTDRGHPGELFF.

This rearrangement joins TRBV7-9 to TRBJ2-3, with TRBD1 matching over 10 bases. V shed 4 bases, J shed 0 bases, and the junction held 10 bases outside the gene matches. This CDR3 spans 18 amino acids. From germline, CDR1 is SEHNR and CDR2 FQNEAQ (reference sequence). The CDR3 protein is CASSSGTGDETSTDTQYF. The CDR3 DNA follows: TGTGCCAGCAGCTCCGGGACAGGGGACGAGACTAGCACAGATACGCAGTATTTT.